The TCR beta chain under discussion was sequenced for a study of PD-L1 blockade in urothelial cancer. About the research overall: Analysis of blood occurred 3 weeks (second dose) and 6 weeks after treatment start.

Assay: immunoSEQ multiplex PCR; the TCRdb copy retains only in-frame clones and omits some. The data hold around 25,000 clones, with around 88% observed a single time. This TCR derives from a man in his forties or fifties with urothelial cancer. Sequencing used PBMCs, obtained around atezolizumab (anti-PD-L1) treatment.

This chain's CDR3 is CASSPPTGRNTEAFF. The CDR3 DNA reads as TGTGCCAGCTCACCACCCACGGGGAGGAACACTGAAGCTTTCTTT. This chain joins TRBV18 and TRBJ1-1, with D uncertain. In germline, CDR1 is KGHSH, CDR2 LQKENI. V lost 0 bases and J 1 base, leaving 9 bases between the germline ends. CDR3 length: 15 amino acids.